This T cell receptor beta chain was documented in a study of blood T cell repertoires in COVID-19. Whole-study context: Sites across the United States, Italy and Spain contributed samples from acute and convalescent COVID-19. T cells, B-cell-depleted T cells, or PBMCs provided the cDNA or gDNA that served as material.

In the authors' methods: Amplified reference gene primers provided the basis for estimating nucleated cell counts. Clones were read by immunoSEQ multiplex PCR, and TCRdb kept only the in-frame ones, dropping some. V and J calls and clone size are those listed in that table; D and trimming were worked out from the DNA. The table records around 220,000 clones, 70% to 90% of them present only once. This sequence originates from a man between 18 and 35 years old with active or convalescent COVID-19. The specimen sequenced was peripheral blood.

In DNA form, the CDR3 reads TGTGCCAGCAGCCCCGAAGGGGCTTCATACAATGAGCAGTTCTTC. This translates into CASSPEGASYNEQFF. The V call is TRBV7-8, the J call TRBJ2-1; TRBD1 might be the D (5 bases). V lost 5 bases to trimming and J lost 4 bases, with 15 bases between them. The V gene's germline CDR1 is SGHVS and CDR2 FQNEAQ. This CDR3 spans 15 amino acids. The whole variable domain, remainder taken from reference TRBV7-8 and TRBJ2-1, is GAGVSQSPRYKVAKRGQDVALRCDPISGHVSLFWYQQALGQGPEFLTYFQNEAQLDKSGLPSDRFFAERPEGSVSTLKIQRTQQEDSAVYLCASSPEGASYNEQFFGPGTRLTVL.